Each of the 25 T cell receptor beta chains below was sequenced from the same sample in a study of blood T cell repertoires in COVID-19. Sequencing was performed with immunoSEQ multiplex PCR; in TCRdb, only in-frame clones are kept and a portion is missing. Of some 42,000 clones listed, around 90% are singletons. Sequenced material: peripheral blood. These receptors were collected from a human donor in a cohort sampled during active COVID-19.

The chain carries TRBV13 and TRBJ2-5, with a tentative D call TRBD2 (5 bases). Deletions cut 5 bases from V and 7 bases from J, with 17 bases between. Germline-derived CDR1 and CDR2 are PRHDT and FYEKMQ (reference sequence). CDR3 size: 14 residues. CDR3 coding DNA: TGTGCCAGCAGCCTTCTGGAACCCGAGGGGACCCAGTACTTC. Protein sequence: CASSLLEPEGTQYF. Combining the CDR3 with reference TRBV13 and TRBJ2-5 gives the whole variable domain AAGVIQSPRHLIKEKRETATLKCYPIPRHDTVYWYQQGPGQDPQFLISFYEKMQSDKGSIPDRFSAQQFSDYHSELNMSSLELGDSALYFCASSLLEPEGTQYFGPGTRLLVL.

The chain is built from TRBV7-9 and TRBJ1-6; D remains unclear. With 3 bases removed from V and 9 bases from J, the gap between germline ends came to 6 bases. From germline, CDR1 is SEHNR and CDR2 FQNEAQ (reference sequence). This CDR3 is built from 12 residues. The CDR3 sequence is CASSFNSSPLHF. The CDR3 region has the DNA TGTGCCAGCAGCTTTAATAGTTCACCCCTCCACTTT. Based on the CDR3 plus reference TRBV7-9 and TRBJ1-6, the full variable domain is DTGVSQNPRHKITKRGQNVTFRCDPISEHNRLYWYRQTLGQGPEFLTYFQNEAQLEKSRLLSDRFSAERPKGSFSTLEIQRTEQGDSAMYLCASSFNSSPLHFGNGTRLTVT.

This clone was detected only once. This chain connects TRBV6-5 to TRBJ1-1; no clear D gene. Germline V gene sequence: CDR1 MNHEY, CDR2 SVGAGI. Trimming stripped 4 bases from V and 5 bases from J, with 11 bases between. The CDR3 length is 13 residues. CDR3 in DNA: TGTGCCAGCAGTTTTAATTTGAGGACTGAAGCTTTCTTT. This encodes CASSFNLRTEAFF.

The V gene is TRBV12-3 or TRBV12-4, the J gene TRBJ2-7; tentative D call: TRBD2 (5 bases). Trimming removed 6 bases at V and 1 base at J, with 7 bases between. This CDR3 comprises 12 residues. The CDR3 loop reads CASRGSSYEQYF. The DNA of the CDR3 is TGTGCCAGCAGGGGGAGTTCCTACGAGCAGTACTTC.

The CDR3 DNA sequence: TGTGCCAGTAGTGTCAGACAGGGGGCGCAGTTCTTC. As protein: CASSVRQGAQFF. The chain links TRBV19 to TRBJ2-1, with 10 bases fitting TRBD1. CDR3 length equals 12 residues. J lost 12 bases, V lost 5 bases, and 4 bases had no gene match. Looked up from germline, CDR1 is LNHDA and CDR2 is SQIVND (reference sequence).

V and J are TRBV6-5 and TRBJ1-5, with a possible D match to TRBD1 (6 bases). Trimming cost V 11 bases and J 0 bases, with 14 bases left between them. This CDR3 contains 14 residues. The germline V gene encodes CDR1 MNHEY and CDR2 SVGAGI. The CDR3 DNA is TGTGCCGTTACAGGGTTGAATAGCAATCAGCCCCAGCATTTT. Amino acids: CAVTGLNSNQPQHF.

J is TRBJ1-5 and V is TRBV19; unclear D gene. The CDR3 is 13 residues long. V was trimmed by 9 bases and J by 4 bases, leaving 13 bases between them. Per germline, CDR1 LNHDA and CDR2 SQIVND (reference sequence). The CDR3 reads CASLGPRNQPQHF. Written as DNA, the CDR3 is TGTGCCAGCCTTGGGCCTCGGAATCAGCCCCAGCATTTT.

The genes are TRBV6-5 and TRBJ2-7; 10 nucleotides line up with TRBD1. The CDR3 extends over 15 amino acids. Losses at the gene ends were 2 bases for V and 5 bases for J; bases not matched to a gene: 6. Looked up from germline, CDR1 is MNHEY and CDR2 is SVGAGI. CDR3 sequence (DNA): TGTGCCAGCAGTTACGGGACAGGGGTTATCAACGAGCAGTACTTC. It specifies CASSYGTGVINEQYF.

This clone appeared a single time. J is TRBJ1-2 and V is TRBV4-1, with D tentatively TRBD1 (6 bases). The length of the CDR3 is 13 residues. Germline values: CDR1 MGHRA, CDR2 YSYEKL. Deletions cut 1 base from V and 8 bases from J, with 11 bases between. Here the CDR3 DNA reads TGCGCCAGCAGCCAAGGAGGGGGAAGAGGCTACACCTTC. Amino acids: CASSQGGGRGYTF.

J is TRBJ1-3 and V is TRBV3-1 (or the pseudogene TRBV3-2); D possibly corresponds to TRBD1 (5 bases). V gave up 4 bases and J gave up 4 bases, with 11 bases separating them. In germline, CDR1 is LGHDT, CDR2 YNNKEL (reference sequence). This CDR3 comprises 14 residues. The CDR3 loop is CASSLGTLGNTIYF. CDR3 DNA sequence: TGTGCCAGCAGCCTGGGGACTTTAGGAAACACCATATATTTT.

This chain uses TRBV5-1 with TRBJ1-1, with 8 bases identical to TRBD1. The length of the CDR3 is 14 residues. In germline, CDR1 is SGHRS, CDR2 YFSETQ. Losses at the gene ends were 0 bases for V and 6 bases for J; bases not matched to a gene: 4. The CDR3 reads CASSLDRGSPEAFF. The CDR3, as DNA: TGCGCCAGCAGCTTGGACAGGGGGTCCCCTGAAGCTTTCTTT.

This clone was counted only a few times. The chain couples TRBV19 to TRBJ2-7; 10 positions agree with TRBD2. The CDR3 is 14 amino acids. V trimming: 4 bases; J trimming: 3 bases; junction bases outside the gene matches: 3. The germline CDR1 and CDR2 sequences are LNHDA and SQIVND (reference sequence). The CDR3 region has the DNA TGTGCCAGTAGTACTGGACTAGCGGTCTACGAGCAGTACTTC. This codes for CASSTGLAVYEQYF.

This clone has a single count. The chain employs TRBV6-6 and TRBJ2-7; 7 nucleotides line up with TRBD1. The CDR3 is made up of 13 amino acids. The germline gives CDR1 MNHNY, CDR2 SVGAGI (reference sequence). The V gene end was trimmed by 6 bases and the J gene end by 7 bases; junction bases not matched to a gene: 9. CDR3 DNA: TGTGCCAGCAGCTGGGACAGCCAGGGTGAGCAGTACTTC. This encodes CASSWDSQGEQYF.

The chain is built from TRBV10-3 and TRBJ1-1, with a weak D call TRBD1 (6 bases). Germline V lookup: CDR1 ENHRY, CDR2 SYGVKD. V lost 11 bases to trimming and J lost 3 bases, with 16 bases between them. The CDR3 is made up of 13 amino acids. CDR3 sequence (DNA): TGTGCCGCCGGCCGAGAGGGGGACACTGAAGCTTTCTTT. Residues: CAAGREGDTEAFF.

The chain joins TRBV5-6 to TRBJ1-2, with D possibly TRBD1 on 5 matching bases. With 0 bases removed from V and 1 base from J, the gap between germline ends came to 13 bases. Germline-derived CDR1 and CDR2 are SGHDT and YYEEEE. This CDR3 is 16 amino acids long. CDR3 amino acids: CASSLGVAGYNYGYTF. The CDR3 region has the DNA TGTGCCAGCAGCTTGGGTGTGGCAGGGTATAACTATGGCTACACCTTC.

The V gene is TRBV24-1, the J gene TRBJ2-1, with 8 positions matching TRBD1. This CDR3 contains 14 residues. Losses at the gene ends were 5 bases for V and 7 bases for J; bases not matched to a gene: 6. Germline values: CDR1 KGHDR, CDR2 SFDVKD. CDR3 sequence (DNA): TGTGCCACCAGTGGCCGACAGGGGTCAAATGAGCAGTTCTTC. Its protein is CATSGRQGSNEQFF.

The chain employs TRBV11-2 and TRBJ2-7; a possible D gene is TRBD1 (5 bases). Per the germline V gene, CDR1 is SGHAT and CDR2 is FQNNGV. Trimming took off 1 base at V and 2 bases at J, with 9 bases between the two ends. The CDR3 covers 14 residues. CDR3 DNA sequence: TGTGCCAGCAGCTTAGGAGACAGCCCCTACGAGCAGTACTTC. Its protein is CASSLGDSPYEQYF.

The CDR3 DNA reads as TGTGCCAGCAGCGTGGCCCTGAGCGTGAATTCACCCCTCCACTTT. It specifies CASSVALSVNSPLHF. This chain links TRBV11-2 with TRBJ1-6, with unresolved D. The CDR3 spans 15 residues. The V end lost 5 bases, the J end lost 7 bases, and 15 bases lay between the germline ends. Germline V CDR1 and CDR2: SGHAT, FQNNGV. Together with reference TRBV11-2 and TRBJ1-6, the CDR3 gives the full variable domain: EAGVAQSPRYKIIEKRQSVAFWCNPISGHATLYWYQQILGQGPKLLIQFQNNGVVDDSQLPKDRFSAERLKGVDSTLKIQPAKLEDSAVYLCASSVALSVNSPLHFGNGTRLTVT.

The chain combines TRBV24-1 with TRBJ2-7; weak D call: TRBD2 (5 bases). Trimming cost V 0 bases and J 7 bases, with 9 bases left between them. The CDR3 totals 13 residues. Germline V gene sequence: CDR1 KGHDR, CDR2 SFDVKD. The CDR3 DNA reads TGTGCCACCAGTGATTTGCCGGGGATGGAGCAGTACTTC. Translation: CATSDLPGMEQYF.

This chain uses TRBV3-1 (or the pseudogene TRBV3-2) with TRBJ1-1; D may be TRBD1 (5 bases). This CDR3 has 15 amino acids. The V and J ends lost 0 bases and 4 bases respectively, with 12 bases between them. CDR1 is LGHDT and CDR2 is YNNKEL in the germline V gene (reference sequence). The CDR3 sequence is CASSQDGGAPTEAFF. CDR3 nucleotides: TGTGCCAGCAGCCAAGATGGTGGGGCTCCCACTGAAGCTTTCTTT.

The chain joins TRBV20-1 to TRBJ2-1; 9 bases are a match to TRBD2. The CDR3 runs to 14 residues. Germline V gene sequence: CDR1 DFQATT, CDR2 SNEGSKA (reference sequence). Trimming cost V 3 bases and J 8 bases; bases outside gene matches: 8. In DNA form, the CDR3 reads TGCAGTGCTAGTTCGCGGGGGGGTTGGGATGAGCAGTTCTTC. It is translated as CSASSRGGWDEQFF.

This chain uses TRBV6-2 or TRBV6-3 with TRBJ2-7, with TRBD1 as a possible D gene (6 bases). Trimming removed 5 bases at V and 3 bases at J, with 17 bases between. The CDR3 is 15 amino acids. Germline-derived CDR1 and CDR2 are MNHEY and SVGEGT. The CDR3 DNA reads as TGTGCCAGCAGTCAGCTACAGGGAATGGTCTACGAGCAGTACTTC. Encoded protein: CASSQLQGMVYEQYF.

This chain joins TRBV15 and TRBJ1-2, with D possibly TRBD1 on 6 matching bases. CDR1 and CDR2 (germline): LNHNV, YYDKDF (reference sequence). The V end was cut by 1 base, the J end by 4 bases, with 10 bases between. The CDR3 length is 14 residues. The CDR3 reads CATSRGGQGYGYTF. Written as DNA, the CDR3 is TGTGCCACCAGCAGAGGGGGACAAGGCTATGGCTACACCTTC.

The V call is TRBV2, the J call TRBJ1-2; 8 bases are shared with TRBD1. V was clipped by 3 bases and J by 7 bases; unmatched bases: 4. Germline lookup yields CDR1 SNHLY and CDR2 FYNNEI. The CDR3 contains 13 residues. The CDR3 protein is CASSEWDRSGYTF. The CDR3 region has the DNA TGTGCCAGCAGTGAGTGGGACAGGTCTGGCTACACCTTC.

The chain links TRBV18 to TRBJ1-2; 8 bases agree with TRBD1. Germline V CDR1 and CDR2: KGHSH, LQKENI. V trimming: 4 bases; J trimming: 8 bases; junction bases outside the gene matches: 9. The CDR3 totals 14 residues. The DNA of the CDR3 is TGTGCCAGCTCACGGCAGGGGGCAGCGGGAGGCTACACCTTC. Translating it yields CASSRQGAAGGYTF.